The T cell receptor beta chain described here comes from a study of beta chain features in type 1 diabetes. Study-wide findings and caveats: Over-representation of high TCR-expressing cells was a possible consequence of cDNA sequencing.

This clone was counted between two and nine times. The target antigen is unknown. The germline V gene encodes CDR1 SGHNT and CDR2 YYREEE (reference sequence). Trimming at V came to 4 bases and at J to 5 bases, leaving 6 bases not matched to a gene. The CDR3 totals 15 residues. Every bit of the isolated RNA underwent reverse transcription, so sequencing read expressed TCRB transcripts. Generated by immunoSEQ multiplex PCR, the TCRdb table keeps only in-frame clones and is missing some. The table shows hundreds of thousands of clones, with 14% occurring only once. The sequenced material came from central memory CD4+ T cells from blood. V gene TRBV5-4 combines with J gene TRBJ2-5, with TRBD1 identical over 12 bases. This receptor was identified in a man younger than 40 in good health. The CDR3 bases are TGTGCCAGCAGCGCGGGACAGGGGGCGCGGGAGACCCAGTACTTC. This gives the protein CASSAGQGARETQYF.